These 32 T cell receptor beta chains were all obtained from the same sample, sequenced in a study of T cells in Graves' hyperthyroidism and ophthalmopathy. Using RNA transcripts as the source, TCR beta CDR3 regions were amplified. The TCR CDR3 first-round RT-PCR relied on the HTBI primer set. In TCRdb, the multiplex PCR reads were re-called with MiXCR into one record per CDR3 protein. The sample includes 730,000 or so distinct CDR3 sequences, around 20% seen only once; the top ten take around 17%. Sequenced: blood. Every receptor here comes from a woman aged 45 to 65 with Graves' hyperthyroidism that later progressed to Graves' ophthalmopathy.

As for this clonotype: A much bigger clone sits one base away, suggesting this may be a read error. The V and J genes are TRBV12-3 or TRBV12-4 and TRBJ1-2; a possible D gene is TRBD1 (5 bases). CDR3 length equals 15 residues. Trimming removed 6 bases at V and 2 bases at J, with 16 bases between. The CDR3 loop is CASSPGGAVNYGYTF. The CDR3 region has the DNA TGTGCCAGCAGCCCTGGTGGGGCGGTGAACTATGGCTACACCTTC.

The rearrangement uses TRBV10-3 and TRBJ2-7; D might be TRBD2 (5 bases). V dropped 8 bases and J dropped 4 bases, with 9 bases sitting between them. This CDR3 is 11 amino acids long. CDR1 and CDR2 from the germline V gene are ENHRY and SYGVKD. CDR3 nucleotide sequence: TGTGCCATCGCGAGGACTTACGAGCAGTACTTC. It codes for CAIARTYEQYF.

This clonotype came up many times. The gene calls are TRBV5-1 and TRBJ2-3; 7 bases fit TRBD1. The CDR3 length is 15 residues. V lost 3 bases and J lost 6; bases outside the gene matches: 10. Per the germline V gene, CDR1 is SGHRS and CDR2 is YFSETQ. CDR3 nucleotide sequence: TGCGCCAGCAGCTGGAGACAGGGACCAGGTGATACGCAGTATTTT. Its translation: CASSWRQGPGDTQYF.

The sample holds many counts of this clonotype. V gene TRBV5-1 combines with J gene TRBJ2-7; the D gene is possibly TRBD2 (7 bases). Germline loops: CDR1 SGHRS, CDR2 YFSETQ. This CDR3 has 14 residues. Trimming cost V 3 bases and J 5 bases, with 15 bases left between them. DNA of the CDR3: TGCGCCAGCAGCTCCGAGAGGGGGGGCAACGAGCAGTACTTC. As protein: CASSSERGGNEQYF.

The chain combines TRBV5-8 with TRBJ2-3; D assignment may be TRBD1 or TRBD2 (5 bases each). The CDR3 is 13 residues long. The V gene's germline CDR1 is SGHTS and CDR2 YDEGEE. V lost 1 base and J 9 bases, leaving 12 bases between the germline ends. The CDR3 DNA sequence: TGTGCCAGCAGCTTGTTGTTCAGGGACACGCAGTATTTT. Residues: CASSLLFRDTQYF.

This clonotype was found a few times. V gene TRBV12-3 or TRBV12-4 combines with J gene TRBJ1-1, with 8 bases that match TRBD1. Trimming removed 1 base from V and 7 bases from J; junction bases left unmatched: 14. The CDR3 is made up of 17 amino acids. The CDR3 DNA reads TGTGCCAGCAGTTTAGAAACAGGGGGGAGGTTAATTAATGAAGCTTTCTTT. It codes for CASSLETGGRLINEAFF.

J is TRBJ2-7 and V is TRBV5-4; D possibly uses TRBD1 or TRBD2 (5 bases each). This CDR3 has 14 residues. Germline assignment: CDR1 SGHNT and CDR2 YYREEE (reference sequence). Trimming took 1 base from V and 1 from J, leaving 9 bases between them. This CDR3 is CASSLWGGSYEQYF. The CDR3 coding sequence is TGTGCCAGCAGCTTGTGGGGCGGGTCCTACGAGCAGTACTTC. The variable domain in full, with the rest retrieved from reference TRBV5-4 and TRBJ2-7, is ETGVTQSPTHLIKTRGQQVTLRCSSQSGHNTVSWYQQALGQGPQFIFQYYREEENGRGNFPPRFSGLQFPNYSSELNVNALELDDSALYLCASSLWGGSYEQYFGPGTRLTVT.

This clonotype was recorded once. The chain joins TRBV19 to TRBJ1-2; D is unclear. The germline gives CDR1 LNHDA, CDR2 SQIVND (reference sequence). V lost 4 bases, J lost 4 bases, and 16 bases lay in between. The CDR3 contains 15 residues. CDR3 sequence: CASSTPQISGYGYTF. CDR3 nucleotide sequence: TGTGCCAGTAGTACCCCACAGATATCCGGCTATGGCTACACCTTC.

The rearrangement links TRBV5-8 to TRBJ1-2, with a weak D call TRBD1 (6 bases). The CDR3 covers 15 residues. The germline CDR1 and CDR2 sequences are SGHTS and YDEGEE. V lost 0 bases, J lost 8 bases, and 17 bases lay in between. The CDR3 loop reads CASSLVAAGEGGYTF. Here the CDR3 DNA reads TGTGCCAGCAGCTTGGTCGCGGCAGGGGAAGGGGGCTACACCTTC.

This clonotype came up a few times. The chain employs TRBV20-1 and TRBJ2-7; 7 positions agree with TRBD2. J was trimmed by 4 bases and V by 6 bases; bases with no gene match: 18. Germline V lookup: CDR1 DFQATT, CDR2 SNEGSKA (reference sequence). The CDR3 extends over 16 amino acids. The CDR3 bases are TGCAGTGCCGGCCCGATAGTGGAGCTCGGGGGGTACGAGCAGTACTTC. Its translation is CSAGPIVELGGYEQYF.

V usage is TRBV5-4 and J usage is TRBJ1-1; D unclear. CDR3 length equals 14 residues. From germline, CDR1 is SGHNT and CDR2 YYREEE (reference sequence). The V end lost 4 bases, the J end lost 1 base, and 11 bases lay between the germline ends. CDR3 loop: CASSTPRPNTEAFF. In DNA form, the CDR3 reads TGTGCCAGCAGCACCCCCCGACCGAACACTGAAGCTTTCTTT.

V gene TRBV25-1 combines with J gene TRBJ1-2; 7 bases fit TRBD1. V trimming: 4 bases; J trimming: 7 bases; junction bases outside the gene matches: 6. This CDR3 is 13 amino acids long. Germline CDR1 is MGHDK and CDR2 is SYGVNS. CDR3 nucleotide sequence: TGTGCCAGCAGTGGGGGGACAGTGAGTGGCTACACCTTC. Its translation is CASSGGTVSGYTF.

This clonotype was counted at least ten times. This sequence joins TRBV7-6 and TRBJ2-7; 7 nucleotides agree with TRBD1. The CDR3 covers 13 residues. The V segment lost 5 bases and the J segment 0 bases; nucleotides outside the gene matches: 1. Looked up from germline, CDR1 is SGHVS and CDR2 is FNYEAQ. The CDR3: CASSRQGSYEQYF. The CDR3 region has the DNA TGTGCCAGCAGCCGACAGGGCTCCTACGAGCAGTACTTC. The full variable domain, in which reference TRBV7-6 and TRBJ2-7 provide the parts outside the CDR3, is GAGVSQSPRYKVTKRGQDVALRCDPISGHVSLYWYRQALGQGPEFLTYFNYEAQQDKSGLPNDRFSAERPEGSISTLTIQRTEQRDSAMYRCASSRQGSYEQYFGPGTRLTVT.

The genes are TRBV15 and TRBJ2-5, with D maybe TRBD2 (7 bases). Germline assignment: CDR1 LNHNV and CDR2 YYDKDF (reference sequence). V lost 4 bases and J 2 bases, leaving 20 bases between the germline ends. There are 17 residues in the CDR3. CDR3 DNA: TGTGCCACCAGCACTTCAACGGGGGGCCGCTTTCAAGAGACCCAGTACTTC. Translated, it gives CATSTSTGGRFQETQYF.

The rearrangement links TRBV3-1 to TRBJ2-1; a weak D match, TRBD2 (7 bases). The CDR3 length is 16 residues. Germline-derived CDR1 and CDR2 are LGHDT and YNNKEL (reference sequence). V dropped 2 bases and J dropped 2 bases, with 13 bases sitting between them. The CDR3 sequence: CASSQRGGGPYNEQFF. The CDR3, as DNA: TGTGCCAGCAGCCAAAGGGGCGGGGGCCCCTACAATGAGCAGTTCTTC.

The chain couples TRBV25-1 to TRBJ1-3; D unresolved. The CDR3 consists of 13 residues. The germline CDR1 and CDR2 sequences are MGHDK and SYGVNS. Trimming removed 7 bases from V and 0 bases from J, with 7 bases in between. The CDR3, as DNA: TGTGCCAGCAATGCCCGCTCTGGAAACACCATATATTTT. Amino acid sequence: CASNARSGNTIYF.

Turning to this clonotype: A read error is possible here, since a much larger clone lies one base away. V gene TRBV7-6 combines with J gene TRBJ2-1; 10 bases map to TRBD2. From germline, CDR1 is SGHVS and CDR2 FNYEAQ. The CDR3 has 18 residues. CDR3 sequence reads: CTSSLVPSGGLSYNEQFF. The CDR3 nucleotides read TGTACCAGCAGCTTAGTTCCTAGCGGGGGACTCTCCTACAATGAGCAGTTCTTC.

The CDR3, as DNA: TGTGCCAGCAGTGAAGCAGGGGGGGTTTGGGAAAAACTGTTTTTT. Amino acids: CASSEAGGVWEKLFF. V usage is TRBV6-1 and J usage is TRBJ1-4; the D gene is possibly TRBD1 (6 bases). Germline V gene data show CDR1 as MNHNS and CDR2 as SASEGT. Deletions cut 0 bases from V and 8 bases from J, with 13 bases between. The CDR3 spans 15 residues.

This clonotype was recorded many times. CDR3 coding DNA: TGTGCCAGCAGCCAAGATCCCAGGGACAGAAATCAGCCCCAGCATTTT. Protein: CASSQDPRDRNQPQHF. The chain links TRBV3-1 to TRBJ1-5; 7 nucleotides line up with TRBD1. Germline assignment: CDR1 LGHDT and CDR2 YNNKEL (reference sequence). J was trimmed by 4 bases and V by 0 bases; bases with no gene match: 6. The CDR3 consists of 16 residues.

The rearrangement links TRBV2 to TRBJ1-1; D is ambiguous. The CDR3 runs 14 residues. V lost 6 bases, J lost 2 bases, and 13 bases lay in between. The germline gives CDR1 SNHLY, CDR2 FYNNEI. CDR3 DNA sequence: TGTGCCAGCAGCGAACGGCGGATTAACACTGAAGCTTTCTTT. Protein sequence: CASSERRINTEAFF.

Many counts were recorded for this clonotype. V is TRBV2 and J is TRBJ1-6, with D unresolved. V was cut by 3 bases and J by 1 base, with 13 bases left in between. This CDR3 is 17 amino acids long. Germline CDR1 and CDR2: SNHLY and FYNNEI. CDR3 coding DNA: TGTGCCAGCAGTGAGATGGGTGGCGGTTCCTATAATTCACCCCTCCACTTT. This translates into CASSEMGGGSYNSPLHF.

This clonotype was counted ten times or more. The gene calls are TRBV20-1 and TRBJ2-5; 9 nucleotides match TRBD1. CDR3 length equals 19 residues. The V and J ends lost 3 bases and 0 bases, in that order; junction bases with no gene match: 17. Germline CDR1 is DFQATT and CDR2 is SNEGSKA (reference sequence). The CDR3 bases are TGCAGTGCTAGCGCAGGGACAGGGAGTTTGGGGTCGTACCAAGAGACCCAGTACTTC. Protein product: CSASAGTGSLGSYQETQYF.

This clonotype has only a few counts. The chain joins TRBV20-1 to TRBJ1-2; D might be TRBD1 (5 bases). V gave up 3 bases and J gave up 6 bases, with 23 bases separating them. From germline, CDR1 is DFQATT and CDR2 SNEGSKA (reference sequence). The CDR3 is 16 amino acids. The DNA for the CDR3 is TGCAGTGCTAGTAGCTGGGAACGGGGCAAAGATCATGGCTACACCTTC. Amino acids: CSASSWERGKDHGYTF.

This clonotype occurred many times. The chain recombines TRBV24-1 with TRBJ2-7, with D maybe TRBD1 (6 bases). The ends were cut back, 0 bases at V and 3 bases at J, with 14 bases in the middle. Germline-derived CDR1 and CDR2 are KGHDR and SFDVKD. This CDR3 is 16 amino acids long. CDR3 nucleotides: TGTGCCACCAGTGATTTGAACAGGGTGGGGAACTACGAGCAGTACTTC. This encodes CATSDLNRVGNYEQYF.

This clonotype has a handful of counts. Written as DNA, the CDR3 is TGCGCCAGCAGCGAAAACAGGGAATCCTACGAGCAGTACTTC. Residues: CASSENRESYEQYF. This chain joins TRBV5-1 and TRBJ2-7; possible D gene TRBD1, 6 bases. The germline gives CDR1 SGHRS, CDR2 YFSETQ. The CDR3 has 14 amino acids. V lost 4 bases and J lost 1, with 12 bases in between.

This clonotype was recorded at least ten times. The rearrangement joins TRBV18 to TRBJ1-1, with 7 bases that match TRBD1. The V and J ends lost 4 bases and 1 base, in that order; junction bases with no gene match: 9. Germline CDR1 is KGHSH and CDR2 is LQKENI. This CDR3 is 16 amino acids long. In nucleotides, the CDR3 is TGTGCCAGCTCACTTGGGACAGTGGGGTCGAACACTGAAGCTTTCTTT. This gives the protein CASSLGTVGSNTEAFF.

The rearrangement uses TRBV19 and TRBJ2-7, with unresolved D. V was pared by 5 bases and J by 0 bases, with 14 bases between. The germline CDR1 and CDR2 sequences are LNHDA and SQIVND (reference sequence). CDR3 size: 15 residues. The CDR3 loop reads CASSVTVLSSYEQYF. DNA for the CDR3: TGTGCCAGTAGTGTAACAGTTCTGAGCTCCTACGAGCAGTACTTC.

V and J are TRBV6-1 and TRBJ2-7; 9 bases line up with TRBD1. V was clipped by 6 bases and J by 4 bases; unmatched bases: 10. The germline V gene encodes CDR1 MNHNS and CDR2 SASEGT. The CDR3 is 15 residues long. The CDR3 nucleotides are TGTGCCAGCAGGATACCGGGACAGGGATATTACGAGCAGTACTTC. This translates into CASRIPGQGYYEQYF.

The chain couples TRBV7-2 to TRBJ1-5; the D is unclear. CDR3 length: 15 residues. In germline, CDR1 is SGHTA, CDR2 FQGNSA. The V end lost 4 bases, the J end lost 4 bases, and 14 bases lay between the germline ends. This chain's CDR3 is CASSSGAGSNQPQHF. The CDR3 DNA is TGTGCCAGCAGCTCAGGCGCGGGGTCTAATCAGCCCCAGCATTTT.

The chain couples TRBV6-6 to TRBJ2-1, with 9 bases fitting TRBD2. The germline V gene encodes CDR1 MNHNY and CDR2 SVGAGI (reference sequence). The CDR3 totals 16 residues. V trimming: 2 bases; J trimming: 5 bases; junction bases outside the gene matches: 7. The CDR3 bases are TGTGCCAGCAGTTACCGGCGGGAGGGGGTCGACAATGAGCAGTTCTTC. Its translation: CASSYRREGVDNEQFF.

The V and J genes are TRBV7-6 and TRBJ1-4; 7 bases map to TRBD1. Germline CDR1 is SGHVS and CDR2 is FNYEAQ. Trimming at V came to 5 bases and at J to 5 bases, leaving 8 bases not matched to a gene. The CDR3 spans 15 residues. The CDR3 region is CASSPGDSKNEKLFF. The CDR3 DNA sequence: TGTGCCAGCAGCCCCGGGGACAGCAAAAATGAAAAACTGTTTTTT.

This clonotype was observed at least ten times. The chain carries TRBV18 and TRBJ1-1, with TRBD1 matching 8 bases. After removal of 3 bases from V and 1 base from J, the junction contained 10 bases not matched to a gene. The germline V gene encodes CDR1 KGHSH and CDR2 LQKENI. The CDR3 runs to 17 residues. This CDR3 reads CASSPSQGARRNTEAFF. The CDR3 nucleotides are TGTGCCAGCTCACCGTCTCAGGGGGCGCGGAGGAACACTGAAGCTTTCTTT.